Listed below are T cell receptor beta chains from one sample, sequenced in a study of T cell responses to AZD1222 COVID-19 vaccine. Sequenced by immunoSEQ multiplex PCR; TCRdb stores in-frame clones only, minus some. The sample lists about 130,000 clones, about nine tenths occurring once. Sequencing used peripheral blood, obtained on day 0 of AZD1222 vaccination. These receptors were obtained from an adult in good health. The CDR3 runs from the conserved cysteine through the conserved F or W. A D gene is named only where the DNA matches it firmly. The size entry is marked missing in some rows and otherwise reads once, few, many or a size class.

v_call: TRBV15; j_call: TRBJ1-2; d_call: NA; clone_size: NA; cdr3_aa: CATSNKPGPGLSYTF; cdr3_nt: TGTGCCACCAGCAACAAACCGGGACCTGGTTTAAGCTACACCTTC
v_call: TRBV2; j_call: TRBJ1-1; d_call: NA; clone_size: NA; cdr3_aa: CASSVGRANTEAFF; cdr3_nt: TGTGCCAGCAGTGTGGGCAGAGCGAACACTGAAGCTTTCTTT
v_call: TRBV7-9; j_call: TRBJ1-6; d_call: NA; clone_size: NA; cdr3_aa: CASSFNNSPLHF; cdr3_nt: TGTGCCAGCAGCTTTAATAATTCACCCCTCCACTTT
v_call: TRBV5-1; j_call: TRBJ1-4; d_call: NA; clone_size: NA; cdr3_aa: CASSLEGSWAQLNEKLFF; cdr3_nt: TGCGCCAGCAGCTTGGAGGGGAGCTGGGCACAACTCAATGAAAAACTGTTTTTT
v_call: TRBV2; j_call: TRBJ2-7; d_call: NA; clone_size: NA; cdr3_aa: CASASRTYEQYF; cdr3_nt: TGTGCCAGTGCGAGTAGAACCTACGAGCAGTACTTC
v_call: TRBV10-2; j_call: TRBJ2-1; d_call: TRBD2; clone_size: NA; cdr3_aa: CASMGLAGDNEQFF; cdr3_nt: TGCGCCAGCATGGGACTAGCGGGGGACAATGAGCAGTTCTTC
v_call: TRBV5-1; j_call: TRBJ2-7; d_call: NA; clone_size: NA; cdr3_aa: CASSPTTSSYEQYF; cdr3_nt: TGCGCCAGCAGCCCGACGACCAGCTCCTACGAGCAGTACTTC
v_call: TRBV19; j_call: TRBJ1-5; d_call: TRBD1; clone_size: NA; cdr3_aa: CASTPRGTARSQPQHF; cdr3_nt: TGTGCCAGTACCCCCCGGGGGACAGCTAGGTCTCAGCCCCAGCATTTT
v_call: TRBV19; j_call: TRBJ2-2; d_call: NA; clone_size: NA; cdr3_aa: CASTRTYPPGELFF; cdr3_nt: TGTGCCAGTACCAGGACATACCCTCCCGGGGAGCTGTTTTTT
v_call: TRBV12-2; j_call: TRBJ1-5; d_call: NA; clone_size: NA; cdr3_aa: CASRWTGDGQPQHF; cdr3_nt: TGTGCAAGTCGCTGGACAGGGGATGGTCAGCCCCAGCATTTT
v_call: TRBV28; j_call: TRBJ2-7; d_call: NA; clone_size: NA; cdr3_aa: CASSLPALGEQYF; cdr3_nt: TGTGCCAGCAGTTTGCCAGCCCTGGGCGAGCAGTACTTC
v_call: TRBV4-1; j_call: TRBJ2-7; d_call: TRBD2; clone_size: NA; cdr3_aa: CASSRTSGDFYEQYF; cdr3_nt: TGCGCCAGCAGCCGGACTAGCGGGGACTTCTACGAGCAGTACTTC
v_call: TRBV4-3; j_call: TRBJ1-2; d_call: NA; clone_size: NA; cdr3_aa: CASSQISLRDGYTF; cdr3_nt: TGCGCCAGCAGCCAAATAAGTCTCCGGGATGGCTACACCTTC
v_call: TRBV6-2/TRBV6-3; j_call: TRBJ2-7; d_call: TRBD1; clone_size: NA; cdr3_aa: CASSYYRGEYEQYF; cdr3_nt: TGTGCCAGCAGTTACTACAGGGGGGAATACGAGCAGTACTTC
v_call: TRBV5-1; j_call: TRBJ1-4; d_call: TRBD1; clone_size: NA; cdr3_aa: CASSLGTGLSEKLFF; cdr3_nt: TGCGCCAGCAGCTTGGGGACAGGGCTGAGTGAAAAACTGTTTTTT
v_call: TRBV6-2/TRBV6-3; j_call: TRBJ1-2; d_call: NA; clone_size: once; cdr3_aa: CASSYNGAGWYGYTF; cdr3_nt: TGTGCCAGCAGTTACAATGGGGCCGGCTGGTATGGCTACACCTTC
v_call: TRBV28; j_call: TRBJ1-4; d_call: NA; clone_size: NA; cdr3_aa: CASTLGPVGKLFF; cdr3_nt: TGTGCCAGCACCCTCGGACCCGTGGGGAAACTGTTTTTT
v_call: TRBV6-6; j_call: TRBJ1-5; d_call: NA; clone_size: NA; cdr3_aa: CASHGRDNQPQHF; cdr3_nt: TGTGCCAGCCACGGCAGGGACAATCAGCCCCAGCATTTT
v_call: TRBV7-8; j_call: TRBJ1-5; d_call: NA; clone_size: NA; cdr3_aa: CASSLGYITDDSNQPQHF; cdr3_nt: TGTGCCAGCAGCTTAGGGTATATTACAGACGATAGCAATCAGCCCCAGCATTTT
v_call: TRBV5-1; j_call: TRBJ2-7; d_call: TRBD1; clone_size: NA; cdr3_aa: CASSPGQGEISYEQYF; cdr3_nt: TGCGCCAGCAGCCCCGGACAGGGCGAAATCTCCTACGAGCAGTACTTC
v_call: TRBV5-1; j_call: TRBJ1-6; d_call: NA; clone_size: once; cdr3_aa: CASSLRIVTLHF; cdr3_nt: TGCGCCAGCAGCTTGCGCATAGTCACCCTCCACTTT
v_call: TRBV5-1; j_call: TRBJ1-1; d_call: NA; clone_size: NA; cdr3_aa: CASSFGQTREAFF; cdr3_nt: TGCGCCAGCAGCTTCGGACAGACTAGAGAAGCTTTCTTT
v_call: TRBV10-2; j_call: TRBJ1-2; d_call: NA; clone_size: NA; cdr3_aa: CASRSLLYGYTF; cdr3_nt: TGCGCCAGCAGATCCCTCCTCTATGGCTACACCTTC
v_call: TRBV28; j_call: TRBJ2-7; d_call: NA; clone_size: once; cdr3_aa: CASSVSPYEQYF; cdr3_nt: TGTGCCAGCTCCGTATCCCCCTACGAGCAGTACTTC
v_call: TRBV28; j_call: TRBJ2-1; d_call: TRBD2; clone_size: NA; cdr3_aa: CAILAGATYNEQFF; cdr3_nt: TGTGCCATCCTAGCGGGGGCCACCTACAATGAGCAGTTCTTC
v_call: TRBV10-3; j_call: TRBJ1-6; d_call: TRBD1; clone_size: NA; cdr3_aa: CAISRGSGQGNSPLHF; cdr3_nt: TGTGCCATCAGTCGCGGGTCGGGACAGGGGAATTCACCCCTCCACTTT
v_call: TRBV18; j_call: TRBJ1-3; d_call: NA; clone_size: few; cdr3_aa: CASSPDLAGNTIYF; cdr3_nt: TGTGCCAGCTCACCAGATTTGGCTGGAAACACCATATATTTT
v_call: TRBV28; j_call: TRBJ2-7; d_call: NA; clone_size: NA; cdr3_aa: CASSSRGATLTYEQYF; cdr3_nt: TGTGCCAGCAGTTCCCGGGGGGCCACTTTAACCTACGAGCAGTACTTC
v_call: TRBV4-3; j_call: TRBJ2-7; d_call: NA; clone_size: NA; cdr3_aa: CASSQDLGSSYEQYF; cdr3_nt: TGCGCCAGCAGCCAAGATCTAGGCTCCTCCTACGAGCAGTACTTC
v_call: TRBV12-5; j_call: TRBJ2-1; d_call: NA; clone_size: NA; cdr3_aa: CARRRGALNEQFF; cdr3_nt: TGTGCTAGACGGAGAGGGGCTTTAAATGAGCAGTTCTTC
v_call: TRBV5-6; j_call: TRBJ1-1; d_call: NA; clone_size: NA; cdr3_aa: CASSLLGGFMNTEAFF; cdr3_nt: TGTGCCAGCAGCTTGTTAGGGGGTTTTATGAACACTGAAGCTTTCTTT
v_call: TRBV4-1; j_call: TRBJ1-2; d_call: NA; clone_size: NA; cdr3_aa: CASSQDSGRGGYTF; cdr3_nt: TGCGCCAGCAGCCAAGATTCAGGGCGGGGTGGCTACACCTTC
v_call: TRBV12-3/TRBV12-4; j_call: TRBJ1-2; d_call: TRBD1; clone_size: few; cdr3_aa: CASSDRDRGYTF; cdr3_nt: TGTGCCAGCAGTGACAGGGACCGGGGCTACACCTTC
v_call: TRBV7-3; j_call: TRBJ2-5; d_call: TRBD2; clone_size: NA; cdr3_aa: CASSFSGAETQYF; cdr3_nt: TGTGCCAGCAGCTTTAGCGGGGCGGAGACCCAGTACTTC
v_call: TRBV6-5; j_call: TRBJ1-3; d_call: NA; clone_size: once; cdr3_aa: CASSYSAGAGNTIYF; cdr3_nt: TGTGCCAGCAGTTACTCCGCAGGCGCTGGAAACACCATATATTTT
v_call: TRBV24-1; j_call: TRBJ2-3; d_call: NA; clone_size: NA; cdr3_aa: CATSDFSDTQYF; cdr3_nt: TGTGCCACCAGTGATTTCTCAGATACGCAGTATTTT
v_call: TRBV27; j_call: TRBJ2-5; d_call: NA; clone_size: once; cdr3_aa: CAHRGRETQYF; cdr3_nt: TGTGCCCATAGGGGCAGAGAGACCCAGTACTTC
v_call: TRBV6-5; j_call: TRBJ1-4; d_call: TRBD1; clone_size: NA; cdr3_aa: CASSQDRGYEKLFF; cdr3_nt: TGTGCCAGCAGTCAGGACAGGGGTTATGAAAAACTGTTTTTT
v_call: TRBV6-5; j_call: TRBJ2-3; d_call: NA; clone_size: NA; cdr3_aa: CASSYIKTSTSNTQYF; cdr3_nt: TGTGCCAGCAGTTATATTAAAACTAGCACGTCGAATACGCAGTATTTT
v_call: TRBV21-1; j_call: TRBJ2-7; d_call: NA; clone_size: NA; cdr3_aa: CASSASGTGGTEQYF; cdr3_nt: TGTGCCAGCAGCGCATCCGGGACAGGGGGAACGGAGCAGTACTTC
v_call: TRBV27; j_call: TRBJ2-7; d_call: NA; clone_size: NA; cdr3_aa: CASSKGVSYEQYF; cdr3_nt: TGTGCCAGCAGTAAGGGTGTTTCCTACGAGCAGTACTTC
v_call: TRBV11-2; j_call: TRBJ2-5; d_call: TRBD1; clone_size: NA; cdr3_aa: CASSKGTGPSGDQYF; cdr3_nt: TGTGCCAGCAGCAAAGGGACAGGCCCATCAGGGGACCAGTACTTC
v_call: TRBV6-5; j_call: TRBJ2-1; d_call: NA; clone_size: NA; cdr3_aa: CASYPPGGFNEQFF; cdr3_nt: TGTGCCAGTTATCCCCCCGGGGGCTTCAATGAGCAGTTCTTC